This entry lists 30 T cell receptor beta chains sequenced from one sample in a study of patients and donors after allogeneic stem cell transplantation. Each CDR3 protein gets one entry after TCRdb re-called the RT-PCR reads with MiXCR. In the table there are roughly 230,000 distinct CDR3 sequences, roughly 15% of which are singletons. Material for sequencing was blood, either unsorted or a sorted T cell fraction (not recorded which). Receptors were obtained from a human donor who was either an allogeneic HSCT recipient or a stem cell or donor lymphocyte infusion donor (not recorded which). It is not recorded whose cells these are; they may come from a transplant donor.

This clonotype has just a few counts. The chain recombines TRBV5-1 with TRBJ2-2; possibly TRBD1 for D (5 bases). This CDR3 is 16 amino acids long. Germline V gives CDR1 SGHRS, CDR2 YFSETQ. Trimming removed 0 bases from V and 4 bases from J, with 13 bases in between. The DNA for the CDR3 is TGCGCCAGCAGCTTGGAGCAGGGTACAAGCACCGGGGAGCTGTTTTTT. This codes for CASSLEQGTSTGELFF.

V is TRBV20-1 and J is TRBJ1-1, with 7 bases fitting TRBD1. The germline CDR1 and CDR2 sequences are DFQATT and SNEGSKA (reference sequence). This CDR3 comprises 12 residues. Trimming at V came to 6 bases and at J to 6 bases, leaving 7 bases not matched to a gene. This CDR3 reads CSAATGLAEAFF. For the CDR3, the DNA is TGCAGTGCCGCGACAGGGTTGGCTGAAGCTTTCTTT.

At least ten counts were recorded for this clonotype. The gene calls are TRBV20-1 and TRBJ1-4; D is undetermined. The CDR3 sequence is 14 residues long. Germline V CDR1 and CDR2: DFQATT, SNEGSKA (reference sequence). Trimming removed 6 bases from V and 2 bases from J, with 13 bases in between. The CDR3 sequence: CSAFQPGTNEKLFF. In DNA, the CDR3 is TGCAGTGCCTTTCAGCCTGGGACTAATGAAAAACTGTTTTTT.

Only a few counts were recorded for this clonotype. This chain connects TRBV7-3 to TRBJ1-1; 8 bases are shared with TRBD1. Per the germline V gene, CDR1 is SGHTA and CDR2 is FQGTGA. Trimming removed 7 bases from V and 1 base from J; junction bases left unmatched: 5. This CDR3 has 14 residues. CDR3 region: CASKGQGSNTEAFF. The DNA of the CDR3 is TGTGCCAGCAAAGGACAGGGCTCGAACACTGAAGCTTTCTTT.

This chain uses TRBV24-1 with TRBJ2-1, with 12 bases that match TRBD2. The germline V gene has CDR1 KGHDR and CDR2 SFDVKD. This CDR3 is built from 16 residues. The V segment lost 4 bases and the J segment 6 bases; nucleotides outside the gene matches: 6. CDR3 loop: CATSEPSGRASNEQFF. CDR3 in DNA: TGTGCCACCAGTGAGCCTAGCGGGAGGGCCAGCAATGAGCAGTTCTTC.

The chain joins TRBV20-1 to TRBJ2-7, with TRBD2 as a possible D gene (6 bases). The CDR3 totals 16 residues. V was pared by 1 base and J by 9 bases, with 25 bases between. Germline assignment: CDR1 DFQATT and CDR2 SNEGSKA (reference sequence). The CDR3 sequence: CSARASLGTPNIAQYF. In DNA, the CDR3 is TGCAGTGCTAGAGCTTCCCTCGGGACTCCTAATATCGCGCAGTACTTC.

This clonotype turned up a few times. The CDR3 DNA follows: TGTGCCAGCAGCTTTGAGGGACAGGGATCCTACACCTTC. This sequence encodes CASSFEGQGSYTF. The V and J genes are TRBV11-1 and TRBJ1-2, with 9 bases lining up with TRBD1. Germline trimming cut 3 bases from V and 10 bases from J; bases unmatched to any gene: 6. Germline CDR1 is SGHAT and CDR2 is FQDESV (reference sequence). This CDR3 contains 13 residues.

The chain uses TRBV12-3 or TRBV12-4 and TRBJ1-5, with D possibly matching TRBD1 (5 bases). The V gene lost 1 base and the J gene lost 8 bases, with 15 bases spanning the gap. The CDR3 is 15 residues long. CDR3 protein: CASSLGGRGSKPQHF. The CDR3 DNA reads as TGTGCCAGCAGTTTAGGTGGTCGGGGGAGCAAGCCCCAGCATTTT.

V gene TRBV7-2 combines with J gene TRBJ2-5, with 10 positions matching TRBD2. Germline V gene lookup returns CDR1 SGHTA and CDR2 FQGNSA. The CDR3 spans 15 residues. Germline trimming cut 5 bases from V and 5 bases from J; bases unmatched to any gene: 8. CDR3 sequence: CASSPGTSVIETQYF. The CDR3 DNA is TGTGCCAGCAGCCCCGGGACTAGCGTTATTGAGACCCAGTACTTC.

V usage is TRBV5-4 and J usage is TRBJ2-3; 7 bases match TRBD1. With 1 base clipped from V and 1 base from J, the junction kept 0 bases outside the gene matches. The CDR3 covers 14 residues. CDR1 and CDR2 (germline): SGHNT, YYREEE (reference sequence). This chain's CDR3 is CASSLRGRTDTQYF. CDR3 sequence (DNA): TGTGCCAGCAGCTTGAGGGGGCGCACAGATACGCAGTATTTT.

This clonotype is medium-sized (0.01 to 0.1%) by share. The genes are TRBV7-2 and TRBJ1-5; 8 bases align to TRBD1. This CDR3 spans 14 amino acids. Germline V CDR1 and CDR2: SGHTA, FQGNSA. V was clipped by 3 bases and J by 7 bases; unmatched bases: 5. The CDR3 spells CASSLDRVDQPQHF. The CDR3 coding sequence is TGTGCCAGCAGCTTGGACAGGGTGGACCAGCCCCAGCATTTT.

In DNA, the CDR3 is TGCAGCCACGGGGCCTGGGGGGGGCCGAATTCACCCCTCCACTTT. Its translation is CSHGAWGGPNSPLHF. This sequence joins TRBV29-1 and TRBJ1-6, with D perhaps TRBD1 (6 bases). This CDR3 has 15 amino acids. Germline CDR1 is SQVTM and CDR2 is ANQGSEA. The ends were cut back, 8 bases at V and 7 bases at J, with 21 bases in the middle.

The V call is TRBV4-1, the J call TRBJ2-1, with no clear D. Trimming pared 1 base from V and 0 bases from J, leaving 10 bases between. CDR3 length: 16 amino acids. CDR1 and CDR2 (germline): MGHRA, YSYEKL. The CDR3 DNA is TGCGCCAGCAGCCAAGTAAACCTAGTCTCCTACAATGAGCAGTTCTTC. Residues: CASSQVNLVSYNEQFF.

The chain is built from TRBV21-1 and TRBJ1-4; the table's D call of TRBD1 was not tested on the DNA. TRBV21-1 is recorded as a pseudogene. The CDR3 extends over 18 amino acids. DNA of the CDR3: TGTGCCAGCAGCGTCGGGACACCTCCCACGAGGGCTAATGAAAAACTGTTTTTT. This gives the protein CASSVGTPPTRANEKLFF.

This clonotype was detected only a few times. This sequence joins TRBV27 and TRBJ1-2; possible D gene TRBD1, 5 bases. Trimming removed 3 bases at V and 5 bases at J, with 19 bases between. Germline V gene lookup returns CDR1 MNHEY and CDR2 SMNVEV (reference sequence). The CDR3 contains 16 residues. The CDR3, as DNA: TGTGCCAGCAGTTTCCTCCCCCTGACAGATAATTATGGCTACACCTTC. This codes for CASSFLPLTDNYGYTF.

This clonotype occurred many times. The V call is TRBV20-1, the J call TRBJ2-5; 12 nucleotides align to TRBD2. Per the germline V gene, CDR1 is DFQATT and CDR2 is SNEGSKA (reference sequence). J gave up 5 bases and V 6 bases, and 13 bases lay outside the gene matches. CDR3 size: 16 residues. CDR3 coding DNA: TGCAGTGCGCCAACTAGCGGGGGGTTTTTTGTTGAGACCCAGTACTTC. It specifies CSAPTSGGFFVETQYF.

At least ten counts were recorded for this clonotype. V is TRBV20-1 and J is TRBJ1-5, with D perhaps TRBD1 (6 bases). Germline V CDR1 and CDR2: DFQATT, SNEGSKA (reference sequence). This CDR3 spans 13 amino acids. The V and J ends lost 6 bases and 1 base respectively, with 10 bases between them. CDR3 protein: CSAAGTSNQPQHF. The CDR3 coding sequence is TGCAGTGCAGCCGGGACAAGCAATCAGCCCCAGCATTTT.

A few counts support this clonotype. This chain connects TRBV4-1 to TRBJ2-5, with a possible D match to TRBD1 (6 bases). The CDR3 covers 16 residues. Per germline, CDR1 MGHRA and CDR2 YSYEKL. V shed 1 base and J shed 4 bases, with 16 bases lying between them. The chain's CDR3 is CASSQGSRGRRETQYF. As DNA, the CDR3 is TGCGCCAGCAGCCAAGGATCCAGGGGTCGAAGAGAGACCCAGTACTTC.

The chain uses TRBV11-3 and TRBJ2-3; D is uncertain. The V and J ends lost 0 bases and 0 bases respectively, with 7 bases between them. Germline CDR1 SGHNT, CDR2 YENEEA. The CDR3 loop spans 15 amino acids. The CDR3 coding sequence is TGTGCCAGCAGCTTAGATCAGCGTAGCACAGATACGCAGTATTTT. Protein sequence: CASSLDQRSTDTQYF.

This clonotype was picked up many times. The chain is built from TRBV7-9 and TRBJ1-2; maybe TRBD1 (5 bases). V was clipped by 4 bases and J by 5 bases, with 14 bases between them. The CDR3 sequence is 14 residues long. Germline V gene sequence: CDR1 SEHNR, CDR2 FQNEAQ (reference sequence). In nucleotides, the CDR3 is TGTGCCAGCAGCTCCACACGGGGGGTTTATGGCTACACCTTC. The encoded protein is CASSSTRGVYGYTF.

The chain is built from TRBV20-1 and TRBJ2-3, with 8 bases lining up with TRBD2. The V segment lost 3 bases and the J segment 1 base; nucleotides outside the gene matches: 3. This CDR3 is 14 amino acids long. CDR1 DFQATT and CDR2 SNEGSKA come from the germline V gene (reference sequence). DNA of the CDR3: TGCAGTGCTAGTCCCGGGAGGGGCACAGATACGCAGTATTTT. Amino acids: CSASPGRGTDTQYF.

There are a few counts of this clonotype. The rearrangement joins TRBV12-3 or TRBV12-4 to TRBJ1-2; perhaps TRBD1 as D (6 bases). CDR3 length: 15 residues. Trimming pared 5 bases from V and 5 bases from J, leaving 18 bases between. The CDR3 sequence is CASSRGQGSGYGYTF. The CDR3, as DNA: TGTGCCAGCAGTCGAGGCCAGGGGAGTGGGTATGGCTACACCTTC.

This clonotype was counted only a few times. CDR3 sequence reads: CASSQGQGRFNTEAFF. For the CDR3, the DNA is TGCGCCAGCAGCCAAGGACAGGGTAGGTTCAACACTGAAGCTTTCTTT. The chain recombines TRBV4-3 with TRBJ1-1; 7 nucleotides line up with TRBD1. Germline CDR1 LGHNA, CDR2 YSLEER. This CDR3 has 16 residues. J gave up 2 bases and V 1 base, and 7 bases lay outside the gene matches.

This clonotype has a handful of counts. The chain's CDR3 is CATRGDTGSPLHF. DNA for the CDR3: TGTGCCACCCGGGGAGACACGGGTTCACCCCTCCACTTT. This rearrangement joins TRBV7-9 to TRBJ1-6; D is undetermined. Germline CDR1 SEHNR, CDR2 FQNEAQ (reference sequence). Trimming took off 10 bases at V and 9 bases at J, with 16 bases between the two ends. The CDR3 covers 13 residues.

Only a few counts were recorded for this clonotype. The chain has TRBV30 and TRBJ1-1; no clear D gene. Trimming removed 7 bases at V and 6 bases at J, with 15 bases between. This CDR3 is 12 amino acids long. The germline gives CDR1 GTSNPN, CDR2 SVGIG (reference sequence). CDR3 residues: CAYTSRFPEAFF. Written as DNA, the CDR3 is TGTGCCTATACCTCGAGGTTCCCTGAAGCTTTCTTT.

This clonotype was picked up a small number of times. The chain uses TRBV12-3 or TRBV12-4 and TRBJ2-1; 13 nucleotides line up with TRBD2. V was clipped by 5 bases and J by 9 bases; unmatched bases: 10. The CDR3 runs to 16 residues. CDR3 bases: TGTGCCAGCAGTCGCCATACTAGCGGGGGGGCCAGTGAGCAGTTCTTC. Translation gives CASSRHTSGGASEQFF.

Sample share makes this clonotype medium-sized. The chain joins TRBV27 to TRBJ1-6; no clear D gene. Deletions cut 5 bases from V and 14 bases from J, with 22 bases between. The V gene's germline CDR1 is MNHEY and CDR2 SMNVEV (reference sequence). The CDR3 spans 15 residues. The CDR3 spells CASSPLPPGPETLHF. Here the CDR3 DNA reads TGTGCCAGCAGTCCCCTCCCTCCGGGCCCCGAGACCCTCCACTTT.

Ten or more counts support this clonotype. This chain links TRBV7-6 with TRBJ1-1; 8 nucleotides match TRBD1. CDR3 length: 17 residues. CDR1 and CDR2 from the germline V gene are SGHVS and FNYEAQ. Trimming removed 1 base from V and 4 bases from J; junction bases left unmatched: 11. CDR3 nucleotides: TGTGCCAGCAGCTTAGTCCCATCAGGGGGCCAGGGCACTGAAGCTTTCTTT. Its protein product is CASSLVPSGGQGTEAFF.

J is TRBJ2-5 and V is TRBV20-1; D remains unclear. V lost 1 base, J lost 4 bases, and 7 bases lay in between. This CDR3 has 12 amino acids. In germline, CDR1 is DFQATT, CDR2 SNEGSKA (reference sequence). CDR3 sequence (DNA): TGCAGTGCTAGAGTCGAAGGAGAGACCCAGTACTTC. It encodes CSARVEGETQYF.

The chain employs TRBV12-3 or TRBV12-4 and TRBJ1-3, with 7 positions matching TRBD1. With 3 bases clipped from V and 5 bases from J, the junction kept 4 bases outside the gene matches. This CDR3 spans 14 amino acids. The CDR3 DNA sequence: TGTGCCAGCAGTTTGAAGGGGGCCAGAAACACCATATATTTT. It specifies CASSLKGARNTIYF.